These 14 T cell receptor beta chains were all obtained from the same sample, sequenced in a study of OX40 agonist ivuxolimab in advanced cancers. The protocol was immunoSEQ multiplex PCR, while the TCRdb copy is restricted to in-frame clones and leaves out a portion. The sample gives more than 15,000 clones, roughly 89% of which show up once; 10% to 15% is in the top ten. Specimen: CD4+ or CD8+ T cells sorted from blood, collected in a trial of the OX40 agonist ivuxolimab. The origin of the receptors is an adult with an advanced solid tumor such as melanoma, head and neck, liver or kidney cancer.

This rearrangement joins TRBV6-5 to TRBJ1-2; maybe TRBD1 (6 bases). CDR1 and CDR2 (germline): MNHEY, SVGAGI. CDR3 length equals 11 residues. Trimming stripped 10 bases from V and 7 bases from J, with 13 bases between. CDR3 sequence (DNA): TGTGCCACCCACTTAGGGGGTGGCTACACCTTC. Translating gives CATHLGGGYTF.

The chain employs TRBV2 and TRBJ2-7; 11 positions match TRBD2. CDR1 and CDR2 (germline): SNHLY, FYNNEI. The J segment lost 3 bases and the V segment lost 4 bases, leaving 8 bases of the junction unmatched. The CDR3 spans 16 residues. The CDR3 region has the DNA TGTGCCAGCAGTGCCCCACCGGGGACTAGCGGCTACGAGCAGTACTTC. Protein sequence: CASSAPPGTSGYEQYF.

This chain uses TRBV6-5 with TRBJ1-2; D is uncertain. This CDR3 is 13 amino acids long. V lost 0 bases and J 5 bases, leaving 7 bases between the germline ends. Germline V gene sequence: CDR1 MNHEY, CDR2 SVGAGI. In nucleotides, the CDR3 is TGTGCCAGCAGTTACTCGACCGGTTATGGCTACACCTTC. It codes for CASSYSTGYGYTF.

The J gene is TRBJ2-3, the V gene TRBV13, with D perhaps TRBD2 (6 bases). The germline V gene has CDR1 PRHDT and CDR2 FYEKMQ (reference sequence). Trimming shortened V by 4 bases and J by 3 bases, and 17 bases separated the two germline ends. The CDR3 totals 16 residues. CDR3 in DNA: TGTGCCAGCAGCTCCCGACTAGACCCGGGGACAGATACGCAGTATTTT. As protein: CASSSRLDPGTDTQYF.

With respect to this clone: Sequence at one end of the junction differs from germline and may be a read error. The chain recombines TRBV7-7 with TRBJ2-5; either TRBD1 or TRBD2 may supply D (5 bases each). CDR1 is SSHAT, CDR2 FNYEAQ, per germline (reference sequence). CDR3 length: 15 amino acids. In DNA form, the CDR3 reads TGTGCTAGCAGCTCCCGGGACGACCACCAAGAGACCCAGTACTTC. It is translated as CASSSRDDHQETQYF.

The V call is TRBV4-1, the J call TRBJ1-2, with D possibly TRBD1 on 6 matching bases. The germline V gene encodes CDR1 MGHRA and CDR2 YSYEKL. This CDR3 is built from 17 residues. Trimming removed 3 bases from V and 4 bases from J, with 21 bases in between. The CDR3 loop is CASSQYWTAILVYGYTF. The CDR3 coding sequence is TGCGCCAGCAGCCAGTATTGGACAGCGATTCTCGTCTATGGCTACACCTTC.

This rearrangement joins TRBV7-9 to TRBJ1-1; D is unresolved. Germline V CDR1 and CDR2: SEHNR, FQNEAQ (reference sequence). Trimming removed 1 base at V and 8 bases at J, with 11 bases between. The CDR3 length is 13 residues. The CDR3 DNA reads as TGTGCCAGCAGCTTAGAAGAGACAACCGAAGCTTTCTTT. This codes for CASSLEETTEAFF.

J is TRBJ1-2 and V is TRBV6-1; D is unresolved. Germline CDR1 MNHNS, CDR2 SASEGT. The V end was cut by 2 bases, the J end by 2 bases, with 12 bases between. The CDR3 sequence is 15 residues long. CDR3 region: CASSETPEGNYGYTF. CDR3 coding DNA: TGTGCCAGCAGTGAAACGCCAGAAGGGAACTATGGCTACACCTTC.

This clone is labeled medium-sized (0.01 to 0.1%). J is TRBJ2-5 and V is TRBV27; D might be TRBD1 or TRBD2, each matching 5 bases. Trimming cost V 2 bases and J 7 bases, with 5 bases left between them. The V gene's germline CDR1 is MNHEY and CDR2 SMNVEV (reference sequence). CDR3 length: 11 residues. The DNA for the CDR3 is TGTGCCAGCAGTTTAGGGGGGACCCAGTACTTC. Protein sequence: CASSLGGTQYF.

The V gene is TRBV15, the J gene TRBJ1-1; D is possibly TRBD1 (6 bases). V was shortened by 6 bases and J by 9 bases, with 17 bases between the two germline ends. Germline-derived CDR1 and CDR2 are LNHNV and YYDKDF (reference sequence). This CDR3 has 13 residues. The CDR3 DNA sequence: TGTGCCACCAGAGGGAGGGGGGGCCCTCAAGCTTTCTTT. This gives the protein CATRGRGGPQAFF.

The chain has TRBV6-6 and TRBJ1-1; maybe TRBD1 (5 bases). This CDR3 has 14 amino acids. Germline V gives CDR1 MNHNY, CDR2 SVGAGI (reference sequence). Trimming shortened V by 8 bases and J by 3 bases, and 16 bases separated the two germline ends. The CDR3 DNA is TGTGCCAGCTGCCTCAGGGAGCGAGACACTGAAGCTTTCTTT. Translated: CASCLRERDTEAFF.

The V call is TRBV29-1, the J call TRBJ2-1, with D perhaps matching TRBD2 (6 bases). V lost 3 bases and J lost 16, with 19 bases in between. The CDR3 runs to 12 residues. The germline V gene encodes CDR1 SQVTM and CDR2 ANQGSEA. Written as DNA, the CDR3 is TGCAGCGTTGAGGGACTGTACCCCGACGGTTTCTTC. It translates to CSVEGLYPDGFF.

The rearrangement joins TRBV28 to TRBJ1-2; possibly TRBD1 for D (6 bases). This CDR3 region has 14 residues. V lost 3 bases and J 4 bases, leaving 12 bases between the germline ends. Per the germline V gene, CDR1 is MDHEN and CDR2 is SYDVKM. In DNA, the CDR3 is TGTGCCAGCAGTTTGGGGGGCCGGTTCTATGGCTACACCTTC. Residues: CASSLGGRFYGYTF.

The rearrangement links TRBV7-8 to TRBJ2-3; D is unclear. Germline CDR1 SGHVS, CDR2 FQNEAQ. This CDR3 contains 14 residues. V was pared by 4 bases and J by 2 bases, with 10 bases between. DNA for the CDR3: TGTGCCAGCAGCTCAGATGTACCCACAGATACGCAGTATTTT. Encoded protein: CASSSDVPTDTQYF.